These 25 T cell receptor beta chains were all obtained from the same sample, sequenced in a study of blood T cells in healthy people across ages. A sample-barcoded 5' primer and a J-beta primer mix were used in a second PCR of roughly 6 to 11 cycles. MiXCR was run by TCRdb on the 5' RACE reads, yielding one entry per CDR3 protein. The table shows about 940,000 distinct CDR3 sequences, with 48% occurring only once. Sequencing was performed on blood. Receptors were obtained from a man aged 30 to 45 in good health.

Of note for this clonotype: A read error may be the cause here, since a much bigger clone is one base away. The chain combines TRBV5-1 with TRBJ2-5; no reliable D call. The CDR3 runs 11 residues. V dropped 4 bases and J dropped 11 bases, with 12 bases sitting between them. CDR1 and CDR2 from the germline V gene are SGHRS and YFSETQ. Here the CDR3 DNA reads TGCGCCAGCAGCGAGAACAATGAGCAGTACTTC. Translation gives CASSENNEQYF.

The rearrangement uses TRBV13 and TRBJ1-2, with 10 bases matching TRBD1. J was trimmed by 4 bases and V by 1 base; bases with no gene match: 9. CDR1 PRHDT and CDR2 FYEKMQ come from the germline V gene (reference sequence). The length of the CDR3 is 17 residues. The CDR3, as DNA: TGTGCCAGCAGCTTAGTGGGGGAGACAGGGGGCTCCTATGGCTACACCTTC. Amino acid sequence: CASSLVGETGGSYGYTF.

This clonotype was counted once. The junction shows a germline mismatch at one end, possibly a read error. The genes are TRBV6-1 and TRBJ2-7; possibly TRBD1 for D (6 bases). The J call may be in error: the DNA end matches TRBJ2-5 better. CDR1 is MNHNS, CDR2 SASEGT, per germline. This CDR3 spans 14 amino acids. CDR3 in DNA: TGTGCCAGCGGCTTGACAGGAGATCAAGGGACCCAGTACTTC. Translating gives CASGLTGDQGTQYF.

This chain joins TRBV5-1 and TRBJ1-2; D unclear. Germline V lookup: CDR1 SGHRS, CDR2 YFSETQ. The CDR3 loop spans 15 amino acids. V lost 4 bases and J 8 bases, leaving 21 bases between the germline ends. The CDR3 is CASSPSAQVREGYTF. As DNA, the CDR3 is TGCGCCAGCAGCCCCTCGGCCCAGGTCCGAGAGGGCTACACCTTC.

This clonotype has just a few counts. This may be a read error, as it is one base from a much larger clone. This chain links TRBV3-1 with TRBJ2-7, with D perhaps TRBD2 (5 bases). The CDR3 runs 11 residues. CDR1 is LGHDT, CDR2 YNNKEL, per germline (reference sequence). The V end was cut by 1 base, the J end by 11 bases, with 9 bases between. The CDR3: CASSQGRKEYF. The CDR3 nucleotides read TGTGCCAGCAGCCAAGGGAGGAAGGAGTACTTC.

V is TRBV7-2 and J is TRBJ2-3, with 11 bases identical to TRBD2. CDR3 length: 18 amino acids. Unmatched junction bases numbered 6, after V lost 0 bases and J lost 1 base. CDR1 SGHTA and CDR2 FQGNSA come from the germline V gene. CDR3 in amino acids: CASSLALLAGGGTDTQYF. The CDR3 DNA reads TGTGCCAGCAGCTTAGCGCTTCTAGCGGGGGGAGGCACAGATACGCAGTATTTT. Full variable domain (remainder filled in from reference TRBV7-2 and TRBJ2-3): GAGVSQSPSNKVTEKGKDVELRCDPISGHTALYWYRQSLGQGLEFLIYFQGNSAPDKSGLPSDRFSAERTGGSVSTLTIQRTQQEDSAVYLCASSLALLAGGGTDTQYFGPGTRLTVL.

This rearrangement joins TRBV6-1 to TRBJ2-5; 9 nucleotides match TRBD1. The DNA end lines up better with TRBJ2-7; the J call may be wrong. The CDR3 consists of 13 residues. CDR1 is MNHNS and CDR2 is SASEGT in the germline V gene. The CDR3 loop reads CASRGQGHREQYF. The CDR3 bases are TGTGCCAGCCGAGGACAGGGGCATCGCGAGCAGTACTTC.

This clonotype came up a few times. V is TRBV24-1 and J is TRBJ2-1; D gene ambiguous. The CDR3 loop spans 12 amino acids. In germline, CDR1 is KGHDR, CDR2 SFDVKD. V was trimmed by 3 bases and J by 12 bases, leaving 11 bases between them. CDR3 DNA: TGTGCCACCAGTGATCGCGGAAGTGGGCAGTTCTTC. This codes for CATSDRGSGQFF.

The genes are TRBV6-6 and TRBJ2-1; a weak D match, TRBD1 (6 bases). Trimming removed 4 bases from V and 4 bases from J, with 14 bases in between. Germline CDR1 is MNHNY and CDR2 is SVGAGI (reference sequence). There are 15 residues in the CDR3. The CDR3 spells CASSWTVGGYNEQFF. The CDR3 bases are TGTGCCAGCAGTTGGACAGTGGGTGGGTACAATGAGCAGTTCTTC.

The table lists this clonotype with many counts. The J gene is TRBJ2-4, the V gene TRBV7-2, with D perhaps matching TRBD2 (7 bases). This CDR3 contains 16 residues. Between the trimmed V and J ends, which lost 5 bases and 9 bases, there was a span of 23 bases. Germline assignment: CDR1 SGHTA and CDR2 FQGNSA. The CDR3 coding sequence is TGTGCCAGCAGCCTTGGGAGGGGGGCCGTTAACCCCATTCAGTACTTC. This gives the protein CASSLGRGAVNPIQYF.

With respect to this clonotype: Compared with germline, one end of the junction differs, possibly owing to a read error. The chain has TRBV6-1 and TRBJ2-7; 9 bases line up with TRBD1. Germline V gene sequence: CDR1 MNHNS, CDR2 SASEGT. The CDR3 contains 16 residues. CDR3 nucleotides: TGTGCCAGCACCCTACAGGGGGCTGGGGTGTCCTGCGAGCAGTACTTC. Translating it yields CASTLQGAGVSCEQYF.

The CDR3 DNA reads as TGTGCCAGCAGCCAACACAGGGTTTCACCCCTCCACTTT. This translates into CASSQHRVSPLHF. The gene calls are TRBV3-1 and TRBJ1-6, with D possibly matching TRBD1 (6 bases). Germline V gene lookup returns CDR1 LGHDT and CDR2 YNNKEL (reference sequence). The ends were cut back, 2 bases at V and 9 bases at J, with 8 bases in the middle. This CDR3 spans 13 amino acids.

The chain carries TRBV27 and TRBJ1-5; tentative D call: TRBD1 (5 bases). Germline assignment: CDR1 MNHEY and CDR2 SMNVEV (reference sequence). V lost 3 bases and J 4 bases, leaving 10 bases between the germline ends. The CDR3 runs to 14 residues. This chain's CDR3 is CASSFTGVNQPQHF. The CDR3 DNA sequence: TGTGCCAGCAGTTTCACAGGAGTTAATCAGCCCCAGCATTTT.

The rearrangement joins TRBV20-1 to TRBJ1-6, with 7 bases fitting TRBD1. Per germline, CDR1 DFQATT and CDR2 SNEGSKA (reference sequence). The ends lost 3 bases at V and 6 bases at J; junction bases unmatched: 8. This CDR3 contains 15 residues. CDR3 residues: CSARVGGQSNSPLHF. In nucleotides, the CDR3 is TGCAGTGCTAGGGTAGGGGGCCAGAGTAATTCACCCCTCCACTTT.

This clonotype turned up a few times. The chain links TRBV11-3 to TRBJ2-1; tentative D call: TRBD1 (5 bases). The CDR3 is 14 residues long. V was cut by 1 base and J by 4 bases, with 8 bases left in between. Germline-derived CDR1 and CDR2 are SGHNT and YENEEA. This CDR3 reads CASSLGRQYNEQFF. CDR3 DNA sequence: TGTGCCAGCAGCTTAGGTAGACAGTACAATGAGCAGTTCTTC.

The chain carries TRBV7-6 and TRBJ2-3; 8 bases fit TRBD2. The length of the CDR3 is 16 residues. Trimming at V came to 5 bases and at J to 1 base, leaving 8 bases not matched to a gene. Germline V CDR1 and CDR2: SGHVS, FNYEAQ. The CDR3 protein is CASSHTRGGRTDTQYF. Written as DNA, the CDR3 is TGTGCCAGCAGCCATACCCGCGGGGGGCGCACAGATACGCAGTATTTT.

This clonotype was seen more than once but under ten times. The chain links TRBV20-1 to TRBJ2-7; no clear D gene. The CDR3 length is 10 residues. The germline V gene encodes CDR1 DFQATT and CDR2 SNEGSKA (reference sequence). Trimming shortened V by 2 bases and J by 7 bases, and 6 bases separated the two germline ends. The CDR3 loop is CSARLGEQYF. The CDR3 nucleotides are TGCAGTGCTAGATTGGGGGAGCAGTACTTC.

This clonotype occurred a few times. The rearrangement joins TRBV4-3 to TRBJ2-7; D is possibly TRBD2 (5 bases). From germline, CDR1 is LGHNA and CDR2 YSLEER. This CDR3 is built from 14 residues. V was shortened by 1 base and J by 4 bases, with 11 bases between the two germline ends. The CDR3 nucleotides read TGCGCCAGCAGCCAAGGGATACTAGGATACGAGCAGTACTTC. This encodes CASSQGILGYEQYF.

In its sample, this clonotype was seen a few times. The V and J genes are TRBV6-2 or TRBV6-3 and TRBJ1-5, with TRBD1 matching 7 bases. Per the germline V gene, CDR1 is MNHEY and CDR2 is SVGEGT. The CDR3 spans 16 residues. Trimming took 6 bases from V and 3 from J; bases not matched to a gene: 11. Here the CDR3 reads CASSSHDDRANQPQHF. The CDR3 DNA sequence: TGTGCCAGCAGCTCCCACGACGACAGGGCCAATCAGCCCCAGCATTTT.

The genes are TRBV30 and TRBJ1-5; D may be TRBD1 (6 bases). Germline loops: CDR1 GTSNPN, CDR2 SVGIG (reference sequence). This CDR3 comprises 12 residues. The V gene lost 4 bases and the J gene lost 4 bases, with 8 bases spanning the gap. This CDR3 is CAWNTGNQPQHF. The CDR3, as DNA: TGTGCCTGGAATACAGGGAATCAGCCCCAGCATTTT. The variable domain in full, with the rest retrieved from reference TRBV30 and TRBJ1-5, is SQTIHQWPATLVQPVGSPLSLECTVEGTSNPNLYWYRQAAGRGLQLLFYSVGIGQISSEVPQNLSASRPQDRQFILSSKKLLLSDSGFYLCAWNTGNQPQHFGDGTRLSIL.

The rearrangement links TRBV24-1 to TRBJ1-2; D call uncertain. V lost 5 bases and J lost 1, with 4 bases in between. CDR3 length: 12 residues. Germline loops: CDR1 KGHDR, CDR2 SFDVKD. The CDR3 region has the DNA TGTGCCACCAGTGCAGATAACTATGGCTACACCTTC. It is translated as CATSADNYGYTF.

This chain uses TRBV5-6 with TRBJ2-7; tentative D call: TRBD1 (6 bases). The CDR3 length is 14 residues. The V end lost 6 bases, the J end lost 0 bases, and 13 bases lay between the germline ends. The germline gives CDR1 SGHDT, CDR2 YYEEEE. The CDR3 DNA is TGTGCCAGCACCGGACAGCGGAGCTCCTACGAGCAGTACTTC. Translating it yields CASTGQRSSYEQYF.

The chain is built from TRBV29-1 and TRBJ1-2; the D is unclear. CDR3 length equals 14 residues. Germline values: CDR1 SQVTM, CDR2 ANQGSEA. Trimming left V 0 bases short and J 4 bases short, with 12 bases between. CDR3 in amino acids: CSVEDQPPGYGYTF. The CDR3 DNA reads TGCAGCGTTGAAGATCAACCCCCTGGCTATGGCTACACCTTC.

The gene calls are TRBV24-1 and TRBJ2-1; no clear D. Deletions cut 1 base from V and 12 bases from J, with 15 bases between. Germline V gene lookup returns CDR1 KGHDR and CDR2 SFDVKD. The CDR3 has 14 residues. CDR3 coding DNA: TGTGCCACCAGTGATTTTCCGTCTGTGTCAGGGCAGTTCTTC. Residues: CATSDFPSVSGQFF.

The chain joins TRBV4-1 to TRBJ2-1; 9 bases agree with TRBD2. The CDR3 is made up of 19 amino acids. Germline CDR1 is MGHRA and CDR2 is YSYEKL. V gave up 0 bases and J gave up 0 bases; unmatched junction bases: 9. CDR3 in DNA: TGCGCCAGCAGCCAAGAGCTAGCGGGGTTTTCGAGCTCCTACAATGAGCAGTTCTTC. Residues: CASSQELAGFSSSYNEQFF.